This entry lists 8 T cell receptor beta chains sequenced from one sample in a study of low-dose radiotherapy and immunotherapy resistance in tumors. Alpha and beta chains were covered, as first-strand cDNA relied on TRAV- and TRBV-specific primers. TCR amplification ran roughly 20 PCR cycles using constant-region and V-primer adapter primers. TCRdb itself ran the reads through MiXCR, one entry per CDR3 protein. The sample shows 15,000 to 20,000 distinct CDR3 sequences, 70% of them seen only once. Receptor source: a human donor with advanced metastatic prostate, ovarian, gallbladder or colorectal cancer (not recorded which). This table probably holds off-target reads from a library built for another chain.

The chain links TRBV5-4 to TRBJ2-1; D might be TRBD1 (6 bases). CDR3 size: 17 residues. The germline V gene encodes CDR1 SGHNT and CDR2 YYREEE (reference sequence). Trimming left V 4 bases short and J 4 bases short, with 21 bases between. CDR3 sequence reads: CASSPGAGVGGYNEQFF. The CDR3 nucleotides are TGTGCCAGCAGCCCCGGCGCTGGAGTAGGGGGTTACAATGAGCAGTTCTTC.

The chain has TRBV4-2 and TRBJ2-7; D unclear. V was cut by 1 base and J by 2 bases, with 9 bases left in between. This CDR3 is 14 amino acids long. Germline-derived CDR1 and CDR2 are LGHNA and YNFKEQ. CDR3 DNA sequence: TGTGCCAGCAGCCAAGTGGTCGATCCCTACGAGCAGTACTTC. As protein: CASSQVVDPYEQYF.

The chain recombines TRBV7-9 with TRBJ2-2, with D perhaps matching TRBD2 (7 bases). Trimming shortened V by 5 bases and J by 5 bases, and 15 bases separated the two germline ends. The CDR3 is 15 amino acids. Germline V lookup: CDR1 SEHNR, CDR2 FQNEAQ (reference sequence). The CDR3 DNA is TGTGCCAGCAGCCACAGGAGGGGGGGGACCGGGGAGCTGTTTTTT. Translating gives CASSHRRGGTGELFF.

This clonotype showed up just a few times. The chain employs TRBV24-1 and TRBJ1-2, with D unresolved. The CDR3 runs 12 residues. With 5 bases removed from V and 5 bases from J, the gap between germline ends came to 8 bases. Germline lookup yields CDR1 KGHDR and CDR2 SFDVKD. Written as DNA, the CDR3 is TGTGCCACCAGTGCAGAAGGTTATGGCTACACCTTC. Protein: CATSAEGYGYTF.

This clonotype was seen a few times. The chain has TRBV29-1 and TRBJ1-1, with D perhaps TRBD1 (6 bases). Germline V gives CDR1 SQVTM, CDR2 ANQGSEA. V lost 2 bases and J lost 4, with 11 bases in between. This CDR3 spans 13 amino acids. CDR3 sequence (DNA): TGCAGCGTTGAAATAGGGGGGGGCACTGAAGCTTTCTTT. Translating it yields CSVEIGGGTEAFF.

The chain couples TRBV28 to TRBJ2-5; the D gene could be TRBD1 or TRBD2 (5 bases each). The CDR3 runs to 14 residues. Germline-derived CDR1 and CDR2 are MDHEN and SYDVKM. V was shortened by 2 bases and J by 7 bases, with 14 bases between the two germline ends. DNA of the CDR3: TGTGCCAGCAGTTTAGGGGCCCTTGGGGGGACCCAGTACTTC. This sequence encodes CASSLGALGGTQYF.

A few counts support this clonotype. The chain recombines TRBV28 with TRBJ2-5, with 7 bases fitting TRBD2. The CDR3 loop spans 15 amino acids. Losses at the gene ends were 1 base for V and 2 bases for J; bases not matched to a gene: 4. Germline lookup yields CDR1 MDHEN and CDR2 SYDVKM. In nucleotides, the CDR3 is TGTGCCAGCAGTTTATCGGGGGGTAGGCAAGAGACCCAGTACTTC. This translates into CASSLSGGRQETQYF.

V is TRBV2 and J is TRBJ2-1, with D possibly TRBD1 on 6 matching bases. The ends were cut back, 0 bases at V and 9 bases at J, with 12 bases in the middle. This CDR3 has 14 residues. Germline-derived CDR1 and CDR2 are SNHLY and FYNNEI. The CDR3 sequence is CASSEATGMLEQFF. The CDR3 nucleotides read TGTGCCAGCAGTGAAGCGACAGGAATGCTTGAGCAGTTCTTC.